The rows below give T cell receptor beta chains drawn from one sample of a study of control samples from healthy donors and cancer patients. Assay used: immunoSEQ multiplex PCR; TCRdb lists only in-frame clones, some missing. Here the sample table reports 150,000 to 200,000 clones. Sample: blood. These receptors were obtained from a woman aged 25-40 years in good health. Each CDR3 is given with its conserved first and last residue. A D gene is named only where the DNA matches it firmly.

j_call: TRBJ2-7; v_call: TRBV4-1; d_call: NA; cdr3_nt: TGCGCCAGCAGCCGCGGACGGAACACCTACGAGCAGTACTTC; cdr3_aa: CASSRGRNTYEQYF
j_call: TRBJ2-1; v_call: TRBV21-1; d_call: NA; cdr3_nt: TGTGCCAGCAGCAAAGGGTACAATGAGCAGTTCTTC; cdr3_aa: CASSKGYNEQFF
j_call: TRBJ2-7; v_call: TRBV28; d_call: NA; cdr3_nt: TGTGCCAGCAGCTCCCTCTACGAGCAGTACTTC; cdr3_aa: CASSSLYEQYF
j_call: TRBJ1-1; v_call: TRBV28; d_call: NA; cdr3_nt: TGTGCCAGCAGTTTTATGTGGGGGGCTGAAGCTTTCTTT; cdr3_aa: CASSFMWGAEAFF
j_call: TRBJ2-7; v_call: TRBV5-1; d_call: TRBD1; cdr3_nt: TGCGCCAGCATGAGGGGCAGGGGGCTCAACGAGCAGTACTTC; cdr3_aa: CASMRGRGLNEQYF
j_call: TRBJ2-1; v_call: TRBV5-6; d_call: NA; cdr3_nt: TGTGCCAGCAGCTACCGGGACACTCTCTACAATGAGCAGTTCTTC; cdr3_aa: CASSYRDTLYNEQFF
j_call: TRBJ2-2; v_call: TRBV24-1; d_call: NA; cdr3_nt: TGTGCCACCAGTGATCCGAGGGGACCCGGGGAGCTGTTTTTT; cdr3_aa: CATSDPRGPGELFF
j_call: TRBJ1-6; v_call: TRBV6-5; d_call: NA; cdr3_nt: TGTGCCAGCAGTTATTCCGAAATTGCCTCCCTCCACTTT; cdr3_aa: CASSYSEIASLHF
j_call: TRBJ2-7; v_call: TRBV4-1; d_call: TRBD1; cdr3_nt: TGCGCCAGCAGCCAAGATCTTGGGACAGGGTTTACCTACGAGCAGTACTTC; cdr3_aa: CASSQDLGTGFTYEQYF
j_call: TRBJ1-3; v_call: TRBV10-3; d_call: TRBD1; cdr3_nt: TGTGCCATCAGCCCCCAAAGGATGGGACAGCAAGGAAACACCATATATTTT; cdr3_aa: CAISPQRMGQQGNTIYF
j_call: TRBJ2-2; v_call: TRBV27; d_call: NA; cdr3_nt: TGTGCCACCGAATCTTTAGGCGCCGGGGAGCTGTTTTTT; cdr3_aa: CATESLGAGELFF
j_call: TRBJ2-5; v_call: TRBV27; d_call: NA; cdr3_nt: TGTGCCAGCAGTTTTGGGGGGGCGGGGGAGACCCAGTACTTC; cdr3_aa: CASSFGGAGETQYF
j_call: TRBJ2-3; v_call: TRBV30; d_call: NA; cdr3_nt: TGTGCCTGGAACTCCAACCCCACAGATACGCAGTATTTT; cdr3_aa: CAWNSNPTDTQYF
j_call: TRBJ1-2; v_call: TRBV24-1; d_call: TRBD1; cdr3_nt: TGTGCCACCAGTGATTCCCAAAAGACACACAGGGGGCGAGATGGCTACACCTTC; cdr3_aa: CATSDSQKTHRGRDGYTF
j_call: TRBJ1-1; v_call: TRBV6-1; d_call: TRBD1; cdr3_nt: TGTGCCAGCAGTGAAGGGGAAGGACAGGGGACTGAAGCTTTCTTT; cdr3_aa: CASSEGEGQGTEAFF
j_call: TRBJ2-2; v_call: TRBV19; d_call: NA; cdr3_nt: TGTGCCAGTAGTATTTCCGGGACTCCTAACACCGGGGAGCTGTTTTTT; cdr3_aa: CASSISGTPNTGELFF
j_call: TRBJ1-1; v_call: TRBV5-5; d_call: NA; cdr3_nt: TGTGCCAGCAGCTTAATTCCCGGGCAGCTCACTGAAGCTTTCTTT; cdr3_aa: CASSLIPGQLTEAFF
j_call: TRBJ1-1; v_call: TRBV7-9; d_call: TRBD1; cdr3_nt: TGTGCCAGCAGCTTCCGGACAGGTCGGATGAACACTGAAGCTTTCTTT; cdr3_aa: CASSFRTGRMNTEAFF
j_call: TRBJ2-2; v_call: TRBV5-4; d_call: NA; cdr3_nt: TGTGCCAGCAGGTGGGGGGGCGGCAGTCCCGGGGAGCTGTTTTTT; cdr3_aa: CASRWGGGSPGELFF
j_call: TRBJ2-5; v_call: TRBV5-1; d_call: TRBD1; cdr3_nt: TGCGCCAGCAGCTTGAACAATCCAGGGGGAAAGGAGACCCAGTACTTC; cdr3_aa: CASSLNNPGGKETQYF
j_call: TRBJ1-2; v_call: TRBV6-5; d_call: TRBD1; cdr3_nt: TGTGCCAGCAGTTACTCGAGACAGGGGACCTATGGCTACACCTTC; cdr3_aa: CASSYSRQGTYGYTF
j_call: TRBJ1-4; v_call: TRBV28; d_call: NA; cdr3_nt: TGTGCCAGCAGTTCGGGGGTTGAAAAACTGTTTTTT; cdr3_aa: CASSSGVEKLFF
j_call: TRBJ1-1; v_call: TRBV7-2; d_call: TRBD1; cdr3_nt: TGTGCCAGCAGCGACAGGGGACGGGGTGAAGCTTTCTTT; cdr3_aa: CASSDRGRGEAFF